This T cell receptor beta chain was captured by sequencing in a study of cytomegalovirus exposure and HLA in healthy donors. For this clone: The antigen is undetermined.

The CDR3 length is 13 residues. Germline CDR1 reads SGHNT; CDR2 reads YYREEE (reference sequence). V was cut by 4 bases and J by 5 bases, with 12 bases left in between. Study conclusions and caveats: A later look showed TCR association rates differing by HLA locus, highest for DRB1 and lowest for HLA-C. The authors enumerated 180 or so TCR beta chains as linked to cytomegalovirus.

With 60 Vbeta and 13 Jbeta primers, the PCR was carried out. Authors' data handling: As a later analysis found, there were approximately 80 million unique TCR beta chains, of which 8.5 million to 14 million were shared. The method was immunoSEQ multiplex PCR; TCRdb's version includes in-frame clones alone and lacks a portion of them. That table furnishes V, J and clone size, whereas the DNA furnished D and trimming. The sample yields around 200,000 clones, 75% to 90% seen once. This receptor was taken from a woman under 30 in good health and CMV-seronegative. The specimen sequenced was PBMCs. The genes are TRBV5-4 and TRBJ2-5, with D possibly being TRBD1 (6 bases). As DNA, the CDR3 is TGTGCCAGCAGCCCGGACAGAGGGGAGACCCAGTACTTC. Translation: CASSPDRGETQYF.